This entry is about one T cell receptor beta chain. What it binds is not known. This sample was taken from a study of beta chain features in type 1 diabetes. Study-wide points: Shorter TCRB CDR3s, moderately but significantly so, marked every one of the four CD4+ subsets in Type 1 diabetes patients. There was a possibility that cDNA sequencing over-represented cells with high TCR expression.

Germline CDR1 is GTSNPN and CDR2 is SVGIG (reference sequence). The CDR3 loop spans 16 amino acids. V was clipped by 0 bases and J by 0 bases, with 14 bases between them. Sequencing targeted expressed TCRB transcripts, as all isolated RNA had been reverse transcribed. Produced via immunoSEQ multiplex PCR; TCRdb's table is partial and in-frame only. There are roughly 380,000 clones in the sample; around 19% occur only once, and approximately 0.046% lies in the top ten. This sequence joins TRBV30 and TRBJ1-1, with D tentatively TRBD1 (6 bases). Sequencing was carried out using naive CD4+ T cells from blood. This sequence originates from a young woman in good health. The CDR3 DNA reads as TGTGCCTGGAGTGTGGGTACAGGGCTCATGAACACTGAAGCTTTCTTT. Translating gives CAWSVGTGLMNTEAFF.